The sample holds a few counts of the clone carrying this T cell receptor beta chain. Its antigen is not identified. The sample is drawn from a study of CD8 T cells in ankylosing spondylitis. Whole-study results and caveats: Ankylosing spondylitis blood appeared to carry a characteristic TCR beta motif of roughly 8 highly homologous variants.

TCRdb reanalysed the 5' RACE reads using MiXCR and keeps one entry per CDR3 protein. The sample consists of 200,000 to 300,000 distinct CDR3 sequences, about 10% of them appearing once. The CDR3 runs to 15 residues. Germline assignment: CDR1 SEHNR and CDR2 FQNEAQ (reference sequence). V lost 1 base, J lost 0 bases, and 10 bases lay in between. The sequence was collected from a male donor with ankylosing spondylitis or in good health (not recorded which). The sample consisted of blood, either unsorted or a sorted T cell fraction (not recorded which). The rearrangement uses TRBV7-9 and TRBJ2-7, with D unresolved. CDR3 sequence reads: CASSLEGYGSYEQYF. The CDR3 coding sequence is TGTGCCAGCAGCTTAGAGGGCTACGGCTCCTACGAGCAGTACTTC.